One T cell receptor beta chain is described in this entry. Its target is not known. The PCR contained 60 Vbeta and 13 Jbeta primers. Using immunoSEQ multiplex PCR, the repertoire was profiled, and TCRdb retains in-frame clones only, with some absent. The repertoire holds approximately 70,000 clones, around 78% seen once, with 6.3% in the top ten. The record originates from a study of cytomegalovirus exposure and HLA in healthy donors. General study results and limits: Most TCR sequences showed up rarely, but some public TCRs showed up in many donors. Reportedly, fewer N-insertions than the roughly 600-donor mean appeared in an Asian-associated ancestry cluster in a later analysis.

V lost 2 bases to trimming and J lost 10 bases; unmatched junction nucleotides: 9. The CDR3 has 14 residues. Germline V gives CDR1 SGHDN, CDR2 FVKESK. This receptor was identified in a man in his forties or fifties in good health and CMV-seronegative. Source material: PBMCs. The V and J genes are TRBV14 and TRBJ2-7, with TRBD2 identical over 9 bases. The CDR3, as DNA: TGTGCCAGCAGCCAATTACTCGCGGGGGGGCCTCAGTACTTC. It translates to CASSQLLAGGPQYF.